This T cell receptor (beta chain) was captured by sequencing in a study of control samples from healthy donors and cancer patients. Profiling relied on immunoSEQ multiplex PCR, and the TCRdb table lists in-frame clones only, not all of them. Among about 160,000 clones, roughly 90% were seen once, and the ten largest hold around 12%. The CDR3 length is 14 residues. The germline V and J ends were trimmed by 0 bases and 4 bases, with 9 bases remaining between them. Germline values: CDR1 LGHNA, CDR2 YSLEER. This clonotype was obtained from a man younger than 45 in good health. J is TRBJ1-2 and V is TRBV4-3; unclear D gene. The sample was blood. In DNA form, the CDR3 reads TGCGCCAGCAGCCAAGAAACGGGGTTCTATGGCTACACCTTC. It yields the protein CASSQETGFYGYTF.